The present T cell receptor beta chain was sequenced within a study of cytomegalovirus exposure and HLA in healthy donors. Overall study findings and caveats: The tendency of first-cohort TCR clusters to co-occur in the approximately 120 validation repertoires was identified by a subsequent analysis. It was 164 TCR beta chains that were listed as cytomegalovirus-associated. Generally TCR sequences proved uncommon, though certain public TCRs appeared in numerous donors. It was reportedly the case that the classifier diagnosed cytomegalovirus status with high specificity and sensitivity.

With respect to this clone: Its antigen is still unknown.

This CDR3 is built from 14 residues. Losses at the gene ends were 6 bases for V and 6 bases for J; bases not matched to a gene: 5. The germline CDR1 and CDR2 sequences are MNHNS and SASEGT. Only in-frame clones appear in the TCRdb table, and some are missing; sequencing was by immunoSEQ multiplex PCR. The sample has approximately 150,000 clones, 80% to 95% seen once; the top ten hold 0.55% to 0.8%. This rearrangement joins TRBV6-1 to TRBJ2-2; 9 nucleotides line up with TRBD1. This receptor was identified in a man aged 18 to 35 in good health and CMV-seronegative. Source material: PBMCs. CDR3 sequence (DNA): TGTGCCAGCAGGACAGACAGGGGGGCCGGGGAGCTGTTTTTT. It is translated as CASRTDRGAGELFF.